This T cell receptor (beta chain) was captured in a study of Tregs in tolerant kidney transplant recipients. At the level of the study: Related graft donors supplied nonmyeloablative bone marrow transplants, and mixed chimerism was transient. Points from the study as a whole: Biological reproducibility was not directly addressed in this study.

This table comes from immunoSEQ multiplex PCR, and its TCRdb copy is limited to in-frame clones, with some not included. The table shows approximately 100,000 clones, with over 85% occurring only once. V lost 4 bases, J lost 9 bases, and 10 bases stayed unmatched. CDR3 length equals 15 residues. Looked up from germline, CDR1 is KGHSH and CDR2 is LQKENI. In the case of this clone: Its antigen is not identified.

Sample: CD4+ T cells from blood, taken before the transplant. The receptor was isolated from a human donor who received a combined kidney and bone marrow transplant. The rearrangement uses TRBV18 and TRBJ2-4; 9 nucleotides agree with TRBD1. The CDR3 region has the DNA TGTGCCAGCTCACTCCGGACAGGGGACTTAGGCATTCAGTACTTC. Translation: CASSLRTGDLGIQYF.